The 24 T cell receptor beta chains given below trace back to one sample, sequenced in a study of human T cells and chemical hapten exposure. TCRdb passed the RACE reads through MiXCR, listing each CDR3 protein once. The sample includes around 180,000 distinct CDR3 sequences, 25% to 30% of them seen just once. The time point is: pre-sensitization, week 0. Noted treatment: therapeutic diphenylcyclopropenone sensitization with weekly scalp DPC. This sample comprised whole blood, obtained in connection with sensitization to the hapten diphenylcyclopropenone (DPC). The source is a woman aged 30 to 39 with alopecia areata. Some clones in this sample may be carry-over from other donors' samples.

CDR3 coding DNA: TGCAGCGTTGTTCGACCACCCTACGAGCAGTACTTC. Its translation: CSVVRPPYEQYF. The chain has TRBV29-1 and TRBJ2-7; D call uncertain. V was trimmed by 4 bases and J by 2 bases, leaving 9 bases between them. The CDR3 has 12 residues. Germline CDR1 SQVTM, CDR2 ANQGSEA.

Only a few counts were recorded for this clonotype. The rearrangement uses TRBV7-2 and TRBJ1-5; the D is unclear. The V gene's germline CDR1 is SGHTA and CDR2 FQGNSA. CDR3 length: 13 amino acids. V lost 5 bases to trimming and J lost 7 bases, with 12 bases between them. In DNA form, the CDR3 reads TGTGCCAGCAGCAACCAGTACGGGCAGCCCCAGCATTTT. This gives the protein CASSNQYGQPQHF. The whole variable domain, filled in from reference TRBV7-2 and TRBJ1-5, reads GAGVSQSPSNKVTEKGKDVELRCDPISGHTALYWYRQSLGQGLEFLIYFQGNSAPDKSGLPSDRFSAERTGGSVSTLTIQRTQQEDSAVYLCASSNQYGQPQHFGDGTRLSIL.

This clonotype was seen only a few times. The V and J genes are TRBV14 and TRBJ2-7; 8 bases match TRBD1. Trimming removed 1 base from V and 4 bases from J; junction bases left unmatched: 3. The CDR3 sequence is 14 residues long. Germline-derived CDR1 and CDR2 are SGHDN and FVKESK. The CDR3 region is CASSQAGGHYEQYF. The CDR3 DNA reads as TGTGCCAGCAGCCAAGCAGGGGGCCATTACGAGCAGTACTTC.

The DNA for the CDR3 is TGTGCCGGCGGACAGGGACCAGATACGCAGTATTTT. Translated, it gives CAGGQGPDTQYF. The chain carries TRBV12-3 or TRBV12-4 and TRBJ2-3, with TRBD1 matching over 8 bases. The trim removed 11 bases at V and 4 bases at J, leaving 5 bases unmatched. This CDR3 has 12 amino acids.

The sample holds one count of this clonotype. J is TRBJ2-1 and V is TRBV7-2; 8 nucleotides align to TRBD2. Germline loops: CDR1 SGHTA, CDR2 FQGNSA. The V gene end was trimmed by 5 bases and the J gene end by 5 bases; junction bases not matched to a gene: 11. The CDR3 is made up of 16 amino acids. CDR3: CASSPPGRGDHNEQFF. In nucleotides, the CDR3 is TGTGCCAGCAGCCCCCCAGGGCGGGGGGACCACAATGAGCAGTTCTTC.

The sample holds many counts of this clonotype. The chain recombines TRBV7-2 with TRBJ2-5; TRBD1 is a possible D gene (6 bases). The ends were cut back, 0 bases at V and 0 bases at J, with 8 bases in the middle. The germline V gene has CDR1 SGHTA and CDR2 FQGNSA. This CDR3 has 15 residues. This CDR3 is CASSLAGGHQETQYF. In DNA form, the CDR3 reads TGTGCCAGCAGCTTAGCAGGGGGTCACCAAGAGACCCAGTACTTC.

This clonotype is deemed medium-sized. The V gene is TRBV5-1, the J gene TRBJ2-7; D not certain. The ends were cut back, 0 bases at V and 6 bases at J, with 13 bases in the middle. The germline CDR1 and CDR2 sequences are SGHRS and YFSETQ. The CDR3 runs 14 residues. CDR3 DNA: TGCGCCAGCAGCTTGGCGGCTGCTTTTCCCGAGCAGTACTTC. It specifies CASSLAAAFPEQYF.

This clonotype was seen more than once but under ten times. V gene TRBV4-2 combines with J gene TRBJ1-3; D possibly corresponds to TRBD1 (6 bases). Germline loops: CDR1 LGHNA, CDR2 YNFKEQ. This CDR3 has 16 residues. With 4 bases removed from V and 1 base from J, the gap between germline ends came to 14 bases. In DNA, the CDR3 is TGTGCCAGCAGCCCAGTTACGGGGGCATCTGGAAACACCATATATTTT. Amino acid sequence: CASSPVTGASGNTIYF.

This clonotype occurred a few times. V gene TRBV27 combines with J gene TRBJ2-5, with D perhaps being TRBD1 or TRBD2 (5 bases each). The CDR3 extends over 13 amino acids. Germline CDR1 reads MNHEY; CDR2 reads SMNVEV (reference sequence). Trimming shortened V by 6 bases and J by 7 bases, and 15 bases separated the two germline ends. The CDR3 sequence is CASSSWGGGTQYF. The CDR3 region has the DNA TGTGCCAGCAGCTCATGGGGTGGGGGGACCCAGTACTTC.

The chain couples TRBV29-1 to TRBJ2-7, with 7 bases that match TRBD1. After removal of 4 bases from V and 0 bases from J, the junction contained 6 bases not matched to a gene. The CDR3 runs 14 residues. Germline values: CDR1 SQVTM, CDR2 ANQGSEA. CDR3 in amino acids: CSVAGQDSSYEQYF. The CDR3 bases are TGCAGCGTTGCTGGACAGGATAGCTCCTACGAGCAGTACTTC.

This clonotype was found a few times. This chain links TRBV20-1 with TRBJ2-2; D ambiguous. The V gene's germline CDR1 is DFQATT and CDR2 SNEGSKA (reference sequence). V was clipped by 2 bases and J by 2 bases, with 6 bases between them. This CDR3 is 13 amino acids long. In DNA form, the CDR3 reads TGCAGTGCTAGAAGCCCAAACACCGGGGAGCTGTTTTTT. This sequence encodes CSARSPNTGELFF.

This CDR3 is CASSTGGPRNTEAFF. CDR3 coding DNA: TGTGCCAGCAGTACCGGGGGGCCGCGGAACACTGAAGCTTTCTTT. The chain links TRBV28 to TRBJ1-1, with D maybe TRBD1 (6 bases). The CDR3 loop spans 15 amino acids. The V end lost 5 bases, the J end lost 1 base, and 14 bases lay between the germline ends. CDR1 is MDHEN, CDR2 SYDVKM, per germline.

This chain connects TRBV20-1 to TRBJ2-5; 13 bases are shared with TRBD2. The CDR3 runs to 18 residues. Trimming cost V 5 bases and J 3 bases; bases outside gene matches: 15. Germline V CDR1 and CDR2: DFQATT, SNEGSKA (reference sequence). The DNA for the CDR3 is TGCAGTGCTGGAACTACTAGCGGGAGGGCTGAACCCAAAGAGACCCAGTACTTC. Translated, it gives CSAGTTSGRAEPKETQYF.

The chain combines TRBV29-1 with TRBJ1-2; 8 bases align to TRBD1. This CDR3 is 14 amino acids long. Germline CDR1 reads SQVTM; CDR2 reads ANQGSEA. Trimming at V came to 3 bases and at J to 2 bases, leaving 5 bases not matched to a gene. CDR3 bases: TGCAGCGTTGAGTTCGGACAGGGAAACTATGGCTACACCTTC. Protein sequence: CSVEFGQGNYGYTF. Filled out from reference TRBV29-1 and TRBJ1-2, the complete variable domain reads SAVISQKPSRDICQRGTSLTIQCQVDSQVTMMFWYRQQPGQSLTLIATANQGSEATYESGFVIDKFPISRPNLTFSTLTVSNMSPEDSSIYLCSVEFGQGNYGYTFGSGTRLTVV.

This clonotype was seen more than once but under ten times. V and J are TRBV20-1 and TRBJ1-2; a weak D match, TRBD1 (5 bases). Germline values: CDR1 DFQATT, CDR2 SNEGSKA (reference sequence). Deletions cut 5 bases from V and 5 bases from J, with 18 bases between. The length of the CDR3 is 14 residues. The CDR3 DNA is TGCAGTGCTTTCCCTCCCGACAGCATTTATGGCTACACCTTC. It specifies CSAFPPDSIYGYTF.

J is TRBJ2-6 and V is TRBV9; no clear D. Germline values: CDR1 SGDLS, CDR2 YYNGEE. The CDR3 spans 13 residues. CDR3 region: CASGGAGANVLTF. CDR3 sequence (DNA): TGTGCGTCTGGCGGCGCTGGGGCCAACGTCCTGACTTTC.

This CDR3 is CASSSPREGNQPQHF. As DNA, the CDR3 is TGTGCCAGCAGTTCCCCCAGGGAGGGCAATCAGCCCCAGCATTTT. This chain connects TRBV6-2 or TRBV6-3 to TRBJ1-5, with a tentative D call TRBD1 (5 bases). CDR1 MNHEY and CDR2 SVGEGT come from the germline V gene. There are 15 residues in the CDR3. Deletions cut 4 bases from V and 2 bases from J, with 12 bases between.

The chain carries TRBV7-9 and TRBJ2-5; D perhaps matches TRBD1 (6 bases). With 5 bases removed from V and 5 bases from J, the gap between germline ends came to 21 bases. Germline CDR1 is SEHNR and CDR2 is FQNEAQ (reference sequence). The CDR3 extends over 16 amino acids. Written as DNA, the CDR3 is TGTGCCAGCAGCCACTCTACAGGGCCTACCGGGGAGACCCAGTACTTC. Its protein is CASSHSTGPTGETQYF. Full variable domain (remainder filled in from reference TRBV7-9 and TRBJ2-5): DTGVSQNPRHKITKRGQNVTFRCDPISEHNRLYWYRQTLGQGPEFLTYFQNEAQLEKSRLLSDRFSAERPKGSFSTLEIQRTEQGDSAMYLCASSHSTGPTGETQYFGPGTRLLVL.

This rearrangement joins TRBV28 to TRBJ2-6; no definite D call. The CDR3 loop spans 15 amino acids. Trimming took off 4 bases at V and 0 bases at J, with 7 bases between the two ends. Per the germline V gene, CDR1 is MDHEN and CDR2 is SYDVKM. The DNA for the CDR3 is TGTGCCAGCAGTTGGCTGATCTCTGGGGCCAACGTCCTGACTTTC. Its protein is CASSWLISGANVLTF.

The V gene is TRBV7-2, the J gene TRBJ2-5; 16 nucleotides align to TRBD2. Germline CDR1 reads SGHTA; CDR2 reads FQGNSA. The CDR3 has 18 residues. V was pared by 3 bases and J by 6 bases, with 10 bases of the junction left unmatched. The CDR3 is CASSLGLAGGPALKTQYF. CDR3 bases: TGTGCCAGCAGCTTGGGACTAGCGGGGGGGCCGGCCTTAAAGACCCAGTACTTC.

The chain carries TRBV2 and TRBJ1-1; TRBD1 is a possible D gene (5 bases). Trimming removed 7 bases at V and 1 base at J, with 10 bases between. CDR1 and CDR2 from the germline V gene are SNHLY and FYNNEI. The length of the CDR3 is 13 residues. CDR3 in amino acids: CASMSTANTEAFF. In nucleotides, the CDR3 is TGTGCCAGCATGTCGACAGCGAACACTGAAGCTTTCTTT. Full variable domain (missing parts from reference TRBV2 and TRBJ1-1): EPEVTQTPSHQVTQMGQEVILRCVPISNHLYFYWYRQILGQKVEFLVSFYNNEISEKSEIFDDQFSVERPDGSNFTLKIRSTKLEDSAMYFCASMSTANTEAFFGQGTRLTVV.

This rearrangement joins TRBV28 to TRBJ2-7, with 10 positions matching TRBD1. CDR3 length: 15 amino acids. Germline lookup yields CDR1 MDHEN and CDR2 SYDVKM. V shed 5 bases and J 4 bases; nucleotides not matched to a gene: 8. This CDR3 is CASSGRDRGLYEQYF. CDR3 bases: TGTGCCAGCAGTGGCCGGGACAGGGGATTGTACGAGCAGTACTTC.

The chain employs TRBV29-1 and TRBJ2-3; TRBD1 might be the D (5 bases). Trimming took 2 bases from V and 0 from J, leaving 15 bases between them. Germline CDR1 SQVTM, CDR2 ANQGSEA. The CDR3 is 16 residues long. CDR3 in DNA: TGCAGCGTTGAAAACCTTCGGCCAGGGAGCACAGATACGCAGTATTTT. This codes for CSVENLRPGSTDTQYF.

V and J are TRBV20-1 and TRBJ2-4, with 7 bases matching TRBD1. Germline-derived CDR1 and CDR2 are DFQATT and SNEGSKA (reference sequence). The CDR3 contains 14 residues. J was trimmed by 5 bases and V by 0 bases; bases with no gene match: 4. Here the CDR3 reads CSARDRTGQNIQYF. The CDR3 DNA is TGCAGTGCTAGAGATCGGACAGGCCAAAACATTCAGTACTTC.